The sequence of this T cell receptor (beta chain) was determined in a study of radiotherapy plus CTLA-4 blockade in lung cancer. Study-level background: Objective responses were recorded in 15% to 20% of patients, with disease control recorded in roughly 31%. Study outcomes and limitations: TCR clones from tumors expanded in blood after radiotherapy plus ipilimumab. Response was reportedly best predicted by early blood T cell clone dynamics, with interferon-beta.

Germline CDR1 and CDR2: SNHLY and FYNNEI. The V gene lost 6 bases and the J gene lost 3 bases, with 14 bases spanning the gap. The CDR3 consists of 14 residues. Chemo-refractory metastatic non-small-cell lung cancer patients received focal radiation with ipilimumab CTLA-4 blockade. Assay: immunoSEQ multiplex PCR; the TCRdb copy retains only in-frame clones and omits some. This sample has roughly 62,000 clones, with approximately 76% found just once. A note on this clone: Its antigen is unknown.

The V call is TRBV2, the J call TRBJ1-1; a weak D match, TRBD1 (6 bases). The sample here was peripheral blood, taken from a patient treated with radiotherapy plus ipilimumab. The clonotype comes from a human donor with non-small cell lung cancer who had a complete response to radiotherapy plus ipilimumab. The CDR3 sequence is CASRNRVRDTEAFF. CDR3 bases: TGTGCCAGCAGAAACAGGGTCAGGGACACTGAAGCTTTCTTT.